This paragraph covers one T cell receptor beta chain sequence. Its antigen is currently unknown. The unsorted PBMC replicate PCRs were performed with 300 ng DNA, roughly 30,000 T cell genomes. TCRdb keeps only in-frame clones here, not all; method: immunoSEQ multiplex PCR. This sample carries 450,000 to 500,000 clones, 81% of them seen once, and the ten largest clones take approximately 12%. This entry belongs to a study of shared clonotypes between healthy human individuals. Overall study findings and caveats: The authors sampled blood alone, and tissue repertoires likely differ.

None of the donors, who were healthy HIV-negative adults, had recently had acute infections or vaccinations. Only Caucasian adults living in Nashville, Tennessee made up the donor group. Sequencing was carried out using PBMCs. The TCR sequence derives from a middle-aged woman in good health. Some clones in this sample may be carry-over from other donors' samples.

The CDR3 region has the DNA TGCAGCGTTGAAGCCCGGGAGGGTGTCTCAGAGACCCAGTACTTC. Its protein product is CSVEAREGVSETQYF. The gene calls are TRBV29-1 and TRBJ2-5, with TRBD2 identical over 8 bases. The CDR3 spans 15 residues. Germline-derived CDR1 and CDR2 are SQVTM and ANQGSEA. V shed 1 base and J 4 bases; nucleotides not matched to a gene: 8.